This T cell receptor (beta chain) originates from a study of cytomegalovirus exposure and HLA in healthy donors. About this clone: What it binds is not known.

Per germline, CDR1 LGHNT and CDR2 FRNRAP. The ends lost 2 bases at V and 0 bases at J; junction bases unmatched: 7. The CDR3 totals 17 residues. This PCR relied on a set of 60 Vbeta primers and 13 Jbeta primers. The repertoire was sequenced with immunoSEQ multiplex PCR; TCRdb's copy has only in-frame clones and lacks some. The sample lists more than 50,000 clones; about three quarters were seen once. Whole-study results and caveats: Most TCR beta V segments were productive about 87% or about 30% of the time in an earlier analysis. It was likely that a cluster of highly shared sequence variants was a sequencing artifact.

Sequencing was performed on PBMCs. The gene calls are TRBV12-5 and TRBJ2-1; TRBD1 agrees at 7 bases. This clonotype originated in a female donor in good health and CMV-seronegative. CDR3 amino acids: CASGLSHRGPSYNEQFF. In DNA, the CDR3 is TGTGCTAGTGGTTTGTCGCACAGGGGACCCTCCTACAATGAGCAGTTCTTC.